This TCR beta chain was sequenced during a study of response to subunit inactivated influenza vaccine. MiXCR, run by TCRdb on the RT-PCR reads, gives a single entry per CDR3 protein. The sample yields about 310,000 distinct CDR3 sequences, roughly 20% seen once. General study findings and limits: Few additional T cells are recruited per seasonal influenza vaccination, authors suggested.

A word on this clonotype: The antigen remains undetermined.

The CDR3 loop spans 11 amino acids. The V gene lost 6 bases and the J gene lost 3 bases, with 5 bases spanning the gap. Germline values: CDR1 LGHNA, CDR2 YNFKEQ. This clonotype was sampled from a man aged 50 to 69 who received an inactivated influenza vaccine. This sample comprised PBMCs from blood, obtained less than 22 months after vaccination. The chain links TRBV4-2 to TRBJ2-5; no firm D call. Here the CDR3 reads CASRYEETQYF. In DNA form, the CDR3 reads TGTGCCAGCAGATATGAAGAGACCCAGTACTTC.